The T cell receptor (beta chain) described here comes from a study of shared clonotypes between healthy human individuals. Study-wide findings and caveats: Between a few donors, naive CD4 clonotypes were shared at a level of roughly 5.5%. Generally, estimated richness proved larger in naive subsets than it did in memory subsets.

As regards this clone: Its matching antigen is unknown.

This table comes from immunoSEQ multiplex PCR, and its TCRdb copy is limited to in-frame clones, with some not included. This table holds 950,000 to 1,100,000 clones, about four fifths found once. The sample was memory CD4+ T cells from PBMCs. Regarding subset: CD45RA-negative fraction. The sequence was obtained from a man between 18 and 29 years old in good health. Some clones in this sample may be carry-over from other donors' samples.

This CDR3 reads CASSEASGMLKYEQYF. As DNA, the CDR3 is TGTGCCAGCAGTGAAGCCAGCGGGATGCTGAAGTACGAGCAGTACTTC. This rearrangement joins TRBV2 to TRBJ2-7; TRBD2 matches at 7 bases. V gave up 0 bases and J gave up 4 bases; unmatched junction bases: 9. From germline, CDR1 is SNHLY and CDR2 FYNNEI. This CDR3 comprises 16 residues.